This T cell receptor beta chain was identified in a study of cytomegalovirus exposure and HLA in healthy donors. On this clone: As yet, its antigen is unknown.

Sequencing used immunoSEQ multiplex PCR; TCRdb keeps in-frame clones, though not all of them. The sample carries around 200,000 clones, more than 65% recorded once. Overall study findings and caveats: Cytomegalovirus status was reportedly diagnosed by the classifier with high specificity and sensitivity. Most TCRs appeared rarely, but some public TCRs recurred in many donors.

The length of the CDR3 is 16 residues. Germline V gene sequence: CDR1 LNHDA, CDR2 SQIVND (reference sequence). Trimming took 0 bases from V and 0 from J, leaving 10 bases between them. Sequencing was done on a sample of PBMCs. This chain connects TRBV19 to TRBJ2-3; tentatively, D is TRBD1 (7 bases). This clonotype was sampled from a woman between 18 and 29 years old in good health and CMV-seropositive. The CDR3 DNA sequence: TGTGCCAGTAGTATAGATCAGGGGGGAAGCACAGATACGCAGTATTTT. The encoded protein is CASSIDQGGSTDTQYF.